The clone carrying this TCR beta chain was observed once. Antigen specificity is unknown. This specimen belongs to a study of cytotoxic CD8 clonotypes in ibrutinib-treated CLL. Whole-study findings and limits: With treatment, public clonotypes, which were uncommon, either contracted or remained stable.

The repertoire was sequenced with immunoSEQ multiplex PCR; TCRdb's copy has only in-frame clones and lacks some. The sample has 150,000 or so clones; 80% are singletons. Roughly 2 micrograms of genomic DNA from cryopreserved PBMCs went into TCR beta libraries. The CDR3 extends over 16 amino acids. V lost 4 bases and J lost 4, with 14 bases in between. Per the germline V gene, CDR1 is LGHNT and CDR2 is FRNRAP. V usage is TRBV12-5 and J usage is TRBJ1-6; TRBD1 might be the D (5 bases). Sequences were derived from PBMCs, sampled after 36 months of ibrutinib treatment. The TCR originated in a human donor with chronic lymphocytic leukemia. The CDR3 DNA reads as TGTGCTAGTGGTTGGGGCGCTACATGGTATAATTCACCCCTCCACTTT. Translated: CASGWGATWYNSPLHF. Full variable domain (remainder filled in from reference TRBV12-5 and TRBJ1-6): DARVTQTPRHKVTEMGQEVTMRCQPILGHNTVFWYRQTMMQGLELLAYFRNRAPLDDSGMPKDRFSAEMPDATLATLKIQPSEPRDSAVYFCASGWGATWYNSPLHFGNGTRLTVT.